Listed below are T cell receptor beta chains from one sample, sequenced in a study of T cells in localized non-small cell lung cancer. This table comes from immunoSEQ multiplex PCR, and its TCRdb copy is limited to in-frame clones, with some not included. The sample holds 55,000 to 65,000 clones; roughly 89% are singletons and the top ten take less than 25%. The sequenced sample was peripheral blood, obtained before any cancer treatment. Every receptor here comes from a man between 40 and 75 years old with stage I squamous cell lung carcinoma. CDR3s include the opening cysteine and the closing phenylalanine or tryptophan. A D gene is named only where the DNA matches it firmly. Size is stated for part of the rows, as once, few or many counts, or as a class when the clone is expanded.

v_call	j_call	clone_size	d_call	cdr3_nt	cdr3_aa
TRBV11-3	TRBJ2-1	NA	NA	TGTGCCAGCAGCCGAGACAGAAACAATGAGCAGTTCTTC	CASSRDRNNEQFF
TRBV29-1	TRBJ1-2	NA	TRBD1	TGCAGCGTTTCCGGGGACAGGGAGAATGGCTACACCTTC	CSVSGDRENGYTF
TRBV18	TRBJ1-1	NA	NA	TGTGCCAGCTCAGGGGCAGGGAACACTGAAGCTTTCTTT	CASSGAGNTEAFF
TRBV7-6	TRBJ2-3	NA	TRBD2	TGTGCCAGCAGCTGGGGACTAGCGGGTAGCACAGATACGCAGTATTTT	CASSWGLAGSTDTQYF
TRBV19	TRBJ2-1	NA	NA	TGTGCCACCCAGGCATTGCGGATCTCCAATGAGCAGTTCTTC	CATQALRISNEQFF
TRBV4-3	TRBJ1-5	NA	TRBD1	TGCGCCAGCAGCCAAGATTCTATAACAGGGGGCCAGCCCCAGCATTTT	CASSQDSITGGQPQHF
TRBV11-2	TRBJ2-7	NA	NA	TGTGCCAGCAGCTTAGGGGGCCGCGGAGCGGCAACCTACGAGCAGTACTTC	CASSLGGRGAATYEQYF
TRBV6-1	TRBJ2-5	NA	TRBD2	TGTGCCAGCAGTGAAGGGCGAATAGCGGGAGCTGGCGAGACCCAGTACTTC	CASSEGRIAGAGETQYF
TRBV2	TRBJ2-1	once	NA	TGTGCCAGCAGAGAACAGCTCTCCTACAATGAGCAGTTCTTC	CASREQLSYNEQFF
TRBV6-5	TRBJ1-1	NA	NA	TGTGCCAGCAGCAACAACGGGCGGGAAGCTTTCTTT	CASSNNGREAFF
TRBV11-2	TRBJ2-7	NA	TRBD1	TGTGCCAGCAGCGATCCCGGGACAGGGGGCATCGGGGAGCAGTACTTC	CASSDPGTGGIGEQYF
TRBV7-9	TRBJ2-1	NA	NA	TGTGCCAGCAGCTTCTTAGCGGCGGGTAATGAGCAGTTCTTC	CASSFLAAGNEQFF
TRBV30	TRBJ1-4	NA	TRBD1	TGTGCCTGGAGTGCTTGGACAGGGGCTAATGAAAAACTGTTTTTT	CAWSAWTGANEKLFF
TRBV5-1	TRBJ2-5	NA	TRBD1	TGCGCCAGCAGCCGGGGAGCGACAGGGAACCAAGAGACCCAGTACTTC	CASSRGATGNQETQYF
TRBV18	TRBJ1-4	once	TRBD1	TGTGCCAGCTCACCAAGACAGGGGGCAAATGAAAAACTGTTTTTT	CASSPRQGANEKLFF
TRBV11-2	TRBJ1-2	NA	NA	TGTGCCAGCAGCTTCGGACGGACAACTAACTATGGCTACACCTTC	CASSFGRTTNYGYTF
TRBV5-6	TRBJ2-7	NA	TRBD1	TGTGCCAGCAGCTTGGCCGGGACAGGGGTGCACGAGCAGTACTTC	CASSLAGTGVHEQYF
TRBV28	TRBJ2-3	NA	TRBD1	TGTGCCAGCAGTTACCCGGACAGGGGGTCAGCAGATACGCAGTATTTT	CASSYPDRGSADTQYF
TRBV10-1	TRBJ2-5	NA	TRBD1	TGCGCCAGCAGTGAGTCTGACAGGGGCCCGGGGACCCAGTACTTC	CASSESDRGPGTQYF
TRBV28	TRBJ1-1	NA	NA	TGTGCCAGCAGTAGGCAGACCGAAGCTTTCTTT	CASSRQTEAFF
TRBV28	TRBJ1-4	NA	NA	TGTGCCAGCAGTTTGTTACTCGGGGGAGGGGAAAAACTGTTTTTT	CASSLLLGGGEKLFF
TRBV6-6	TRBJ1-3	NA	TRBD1	TGTGCCAGCAGTTACCACTCGTCCAGGGGGGACACCATATATTTT	CASSYHSSRGDTIYF
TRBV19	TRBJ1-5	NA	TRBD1	TGTGCCAGTACTACCGGGACAGGGTCCATAGGACAGCCCCAGCATTTT	CASTTGTGSIGQPQHF
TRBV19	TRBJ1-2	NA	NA	TGTGCCAGAAGAGTCCCCGAACAGGGAAGTAACTATGGCTACACCTTC	CARRVPEQGSNYGYTF
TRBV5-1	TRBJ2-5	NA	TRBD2	TGCGCCAGCAGCCCCCGGAAGGGCGGGAGTGAGGGAGAGACCCAGTACTTC	CASSPRKGGSEGETQYF
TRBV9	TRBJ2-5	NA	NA	TGTGCCAGCAGCGTTAGAGGAAATCAAGAGACCCAGTACTTC	CASSVRGNQETQYF
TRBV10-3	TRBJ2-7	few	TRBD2	TGTGCCGTCACCTCTAGCGGGGACGGGAGCTACGAGCAGTACTTC	CAVTSSGDGSYEQYF
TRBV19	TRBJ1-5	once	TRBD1	TGTGCCAGTAGTATAGATCGTCGGGCCTATCTAGACAGGGTAGGTCAGCCCCAGCATTTT	CASSIDRRAYLDRVGQPQHF
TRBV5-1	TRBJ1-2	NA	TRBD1	TGCGCCAGCAGCTTGTTGACAGGGCAAGGGGGCTACACCTTC	CASSLLTGQGGYTF
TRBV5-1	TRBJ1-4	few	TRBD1	TGCGCCAGCAGCCGGGGACAGGCTAATGAAAAACTGTTTTTT	CASSRGQANEKLFF
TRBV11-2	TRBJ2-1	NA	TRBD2	TGTGCCAGCACCTCCGGGACTAGCAATTATAATGAGCAGTTCTTC	CASTSGTSNYNEQFF
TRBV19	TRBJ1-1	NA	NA	TGTGCCAGTAGTATGTATGGTGTGGATGAAATGAACACTGAAGCTTTCTTT	CASSMYGVDEMNTEAFF
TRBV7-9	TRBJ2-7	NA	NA	TGTGCCAGCAGCTTAGGGACTAATCCCTACGAGCAGTACTTC	CASSLGTNPYEQYF
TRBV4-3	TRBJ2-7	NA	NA	TGCGCCAGCAGCCAACCTCGACTTGTCAATGACTACGAGCAGTACTTC	CASSQPRLVNDYEQYF
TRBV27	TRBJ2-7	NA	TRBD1	TGTGCCAGCAGGACATTAGGACAGGCCGCATACGAGCAGTACTTC	CASRTLGQAAYEQYF
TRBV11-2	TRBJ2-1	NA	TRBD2	TGTGCCAGCAGCTTGACCAGCGGGAACAATGAGCAGTTCTTC	CASSLTSGNNEQFF
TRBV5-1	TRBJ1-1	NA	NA	TGCGCCAGCAGCTTGGGCGAATTTGAAGCTTTCTTT	CASSLGEFEAFF
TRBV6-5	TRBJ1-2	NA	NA	TGTGCCAGCAGTTACGACTCTCTCTATGGCTACACCTTC	CASSYDSLYGYTF
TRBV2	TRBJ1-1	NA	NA	TGTGCCAGCAGTGACAGCCCCACTGAAGCTTTCTTT	CASSDSPTEAFF
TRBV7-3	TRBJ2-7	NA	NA	TGTGCCAGCCCTAACAGGGAAACTCACGAAATCCTCTACGAGCAGTACTTC	CASPNRETHEILYEQYF
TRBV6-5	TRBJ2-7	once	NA	TGTGCCAGTTGCCGAGCCGGCTCCTACGAGCAGTACTTC	CASCRAGSYEQYF